These 25 T cell receptor beta chains originate from one sample sequenced in a study of CD8 T cells in ankylosing spondylitis. TCRdb re-called the 5' RACE reads through MiXCR, storing one row per CDR3 protein. The sample lists 200,000 to 300,000 distinct CDR3 sequences; about 10% were seen once. The specimen sequenced was blood, either unsorted or a sorted T cell fraction (not recorded which). Every receptor here comes from a male donor with ankylosing spondylitis or in good health (not recorded which).

This clonotype was counted between two and nine times. CDR3 in DNA: TGTGCCAGCAGCTTCGTAGCGGGGGGCGGCACAGATACGCAGTATTTT. This encodes CASSFVAGGGTDTQYF. The J gene is TRBJ2-3, the V gene TRBV7-2, with 10 positions matching TRBD2. There are 16 residues in the CDR3. Per germline, CDR1 SGHTA and CDR2 FQGNSA. V lost 3 bases to trimming and J lost 1 base; unmatched junction nucleotides: 4.

In its sample, this clonotype was seen many times. The CDR3 is CSVRLAVAYEQYF. Here the CDR3 DNA reads TGCAGTGTTCGACTAGCGGTAGCCTACGAGCAGTACTTC. J is TRBJ2-7 and V is TRBV20-1; 9 positions match TRBD2. In germline, CDR1 is DFQATT, CDR2 SNEGSKA (reference sequence). CDR3 length: 13 amino acids. V shed 7 bases, J shed 2 bases, and the junction held 6 bases outside the gene matches.

This chain uses TRBV11-2 with TRBJ2-3; D is uncertain. This CDR3 is 12 amino acids long. The V gene lost 4 bases and the J gene lost 8 bases, with 10 bases spanning the gap. Germline V gene data show CDR1 as SGHAT and CDR2 as FQNNGV. CDR3 in amino acids: CASSSSPGTQYF. CDR3 DNA: TGTGCCAGCAGCTCCAGCCCGGGTACGCAGTATTTT.

This clonotype was detected many times. The rearrangement joins TRBV9 to TRBJ2-1; 7 bases align to TRBD1. CDR1 is SGDLS and CDR2 is YYNGEE in the germline V gene. The length of the CDR3 is 15 residues. V gave up 4 bases and J gave up 4 bases; unmatched junction bases: 8. CDR3 amino acids: CASSPPGQNYNEQFF. The CDR3 coding sequence is TGTGCCAGCAGCCCTCCGGGACAGAATTACAATGAGCAGTTCTTC.

In regard to this clonotype: A much larger clone is a single base away; this may be a read error. The chain joins TRBV7-6 to TRBJ2-5, with 7 bases aligning to TRBD1. The junction had 8 bases not matched to a gene; V was cut back by 10 bases and J by 3 bases. This CDR3 contains 13 residues. In germline, CDR1 is SGHVS, CDR2 FNYEAQ. This CDR3 is CANTPDREETQYF. DNA for the CDR3: TGTGCCAACACCCCAGACAGGGAAGAGACCCAGTACTTC.

This clonotype was picked up many times. V and J are TRBV12-3 or TRBV12-4 and TRBJ1-6; D may be TRBD1 (6 bases). The CDR3 extends over 13 amino acids. The V end lost 6 bases, the J end lost 10 bases, and 13 bases lay between the germline ends. CDR3 amino acids: CASSPGVGSPLHF. CDR3 coding DNA: TGTGCCAGCAGCCCAGGGGTAGGATCACCCCTCCACTTT.

This clonotype was seen many times. V gene TRBV5-1 combines with J gene TRBJ2-1; 8 nucleotides line up with TRBD2. Germline-derived CDR1 and CDR2 are SGHRS and YFSETQ. This CDR3 is 18 amino acids long. After removal of 4 bases from V and 0 bases from J, the junction contained 12 bases not matched to a gene. The CDR3 coding sequence is TGCGCCAGCAGCCCGAAAGCTGTGAGCGGGAGCTCCTACAATGAGCAGTTCTTC. Protein: CASSPKAVSGSSYNEQFF.

In this sample, this clonotype turned up many times. The CDR3 protein is CASSPTSGITKNIQYF. CDR3 DNA sequence: TGTGCCAGCAGCCCGACTAGCGGGATAACCAAAAACATTCAGTACTTC. The J gene is TRBJ2-4, the V gene TRBV6-1; TRBD2 matches at 11 bases. From germline, CDR1 is MNHNS and CDR2 SASEGT. Trimming removed 6 bases from V and 2 bases from J; junction bases left unmatched: 6. This CDR3 has 16 residues.

This clonotype appeared a few times. The CDR3 bases are TGTGCCAGCAGCCTAAGGGGGGGGGGTTCGTACGAGCAGTACTTC. It is translated as CASSLRGGGSYEQYF. This chain connects TRBV7-9 to TRBJ2-7; tentative D call: TRBD2 (7 bases). V was shortened by 5 bases and J by 4 bases, with 18 bases between the two germline ends. The germline gives CDR1 SEHNR, CDR2 FQNEAQ (reference sequence). The CDR3 has 15 amino acids.

Points on this clonotype: A much larger clone sits a single nucleotide away, making a read error possible. This chain connects TRBV3-1 to TRBJ2-3; TRBD2 matches 7 bases. V was pared by 10 bases and J by 8 bases, with 18 bases of the junction left unmatched. Looked up from germline, CDR1 is LGHDT and CDR2 is YNNKEL (reference sequence). This CDR3 has 15 residues. The chain's CDR3 is CATRGGAGDGVTQYF. The CDR3 DNA sequence: TGTGCCACCCGTGGAGGGGCGGGAGATGGAGTTACGCAGTATTTT.

There are a few counts of this clonotype. The chain combines TRBV11-3 with TRBJ1-1, with no clear D. Germline loops: CDR1 SGHNT, CDR2 YENEEA. Between the trimmed V and J ends, which lost 5 bases and 3 bases, there was a span of 7 bases. The CDR3 is made up of 12 amino acids. As DNA, the CDR3 is TGTGCCAGCAGCGTCATAGACACTGAAGCTTTCTTT. This translates into CASSVIDTEAFF. Variable domain in full (rest from reference TRBV11-3 and TRBJ1-1): EAGVVQSPRYKIIEKKQPVAFWCNPISGHNTLYWYLQNLGQGPELLIRYENEEAVDDSQLPKDRFSAERLKGVDSTLKIQPAELGDSAVYLCASSVIDTEAFFGQGTRLTVV.

This clonotype was detected ten times or more. The chain joins TRBV12-5 to TRBJ2-1, with 9 bases identical to TRBD2. The CDR3 spans 18 residues. The J segment lost 4 bases and the V segment lost 5 bases, leaving 15 bases of the junction unmatched. Germline assignment: CDR1 LGHNT and CDR2 FRNRAP. In DNA form, the CDR3 reads TGTGCTAGTGGTCTTCGGGGGGCCGGGACTAGCAGGTACAATGAGCAGTTCTTC. It specifies CASGLRGAGTSRYNEQFF.

The chain joins TRBV10-1 to TRBJ2-1, with TRBD2 identical over 16 bases. The CDR3 length is 19 residues. V gave up 0 bases and J gave up 10 bases; unmatched junction bases: 12. CDR1 and CDR2 from the germline V gene are WNHNN and SYGVQD (reference sequence). CDR3 in amino acids: CASSESVGLAGGPPFEQFF. The CDR3 region has the DNA TGCGCCAGCAGTGAGTCGGTGGGACTAGCGGGAGGGCCCCCCTTCGAGCAGTTCTTC.

This clonotype was seen at least ten times. The V gene is TRBV7-9, the J gene TRBJ2-7; 15 positions agree with TRBD2. CDR3 size: 17 residues. CDR1 and CDR2 from the germline V gene are SEHNR and FQNEAQ (reference sequence). The V gene end was trimmed by 4 bases and the J gene end by 4 bases; junction bases not matched to a gene: 8. The CDR3 coding sequence is TGTGCCAGCAGCTCTAGCGGGGGACTAGCGGGAGGTTACGAGCAGTACTTC. Translation gives CASSSSGGLAGGYEQYF.

The sample holds a few counts of this clonotype. The rearrangement uses TRBV14 and TRBJ1-1; D unclear. The ends were cut back, 3 bases at V and 3 bases at J, with 11 bases in the middle. The CDR3 runs to 14 residues. Germline-derived CDR1 and CDR2 are SGHDN and FVKESK. CDR3 bases: TGTGCCAGCAGCCATGGGCGGAGAGACACTGAAGCTTTCTTT. Translation: CASSHGRRDTEAFF.

This clonotype occurred many times. The chain employs TRBV6-5 and TRBJ2-1, with D uncertain. The germline V gene has CDR1 MNHEY and CDR2 SVGAGI. Trimming shortened V by 2 bases and J by 2 bases, and 13 bases separated the two germline ends. CDR3 length: 16 residues. CDR3 coding DNA: TGTGCCAGCAGTTACCCCACGGCAGGCGCCTACAATGAGCAGTTCTTC. This gives the protein CASSYPTAGAYNEQFF.

This clonotype was detected ten times or more. This chain joins TRBV15 and TRBJ1-1, with D tentatively TRBD1 (5 bases). V lost 8 bases and J 1 base, leaving 11 bases between the germline ends. The V gene's germline CDR1 is LNHNV and CDR2 YYDKDF (reference sequence). The CDR3 extends over 13 amino acids. The CDR3 spells CATGATWNTEAFF. CDR3 nucleotide sequence: TGTGCCACCGGGGCCACGTGGAACACTGAAGCTTTCTTT.

V gene TRBV20-1 combines with J gene TRBJ2-3, with 9 bases aligning to TRBD2. CDR1 is DFQATT and CDR2 is SNEGSKA in the germline V gene (reference sequence). J gave up 1 base and V 3 bases, and 2 bases lay outside the gene matches. This CDR3 contains 14 residues. CDR3 nucleotides: TGCAGTGCTAGGGCTAGCGGGGGCACAGATACGCAGTATTTT. It specifies CSARASGGTDTQYF.

This clonotype showed up just a few times. The V and J genes are TRBV18 and TRBJ1-1; D ambiguous. The length of the CDR3 is 13 residues. V was clipped by 3 bases and J by 3 bases, with 8 bases between them. Germline V CDR1 and CDR2: KGHSH, LQKENI. The CDR3 nucleotides read TGTGCCAGCTCACCTAACACCTACACTGAAGCTTTCTTT. Protein: CASSPNTYTEAFF.

This clonotype was seen at least ten times. V usage is TRBV6-5 and J usage is TRBJ2-5; maybe TRBD1 (6 bases). The CDR3 extends over 15 amino acids. From germline, CDR1 is MNHEY and CDR2 SVGAGI. Between the trimmed V and J ends, which lost 4 bases and 2 bases, there was a span of 14 bases. CDR3 protein: CASSFTGTLQETQYF. The DNA of the CDR3 is TGTGCCAGCAGTTTCACAGGGACCTTACAAGAGACCCAGTACTTC.

This clonotype came up many times. This chain connects TRBV9 to TRBJ1-1; 7 nucleotides agree with TRBD1. V lost 4 bases to trimming and J lost 5 bases; unmatched junction nucleotides: 11. Germline V CDR1 and CDR2: SGDLS, YYNGEE. This CDR3 contains 15 residues. CDR3 protein: CASSTRQGLETEAFF. The CDR3 DNA reads as TGTGCCAGCAGCACTCGACAGGGCCTGGAAACTGAAGCTTTCTTT.

This clonotype was observed at least ten times. The chain joins TRBV20-1 to TRBJ2-1; TRBD2 is a possible D gene (6 bases). V was trimmed by 5 bases and J by 6 bases, leaving 11 bases between them. Per germline, CDR1 DFQATT and CDR2 SNEGSKA (reference sequence). This CDR3 has 12 residues. Here the CDR3 DNA reads TGCAGTGCTTGGACTACCCCCAATGAGCAGTTCTTC. It yields the protein CSAWTTPNEQFF.

This clonotype was counted at least ten times. This rearrangement joins TRBV20-1 to TRBJ2-5, with TRBD2 matching 15 bases. Germline values: CDR1 DFQATT, CDR2 SNEGSKA (reference sequence). This CDR3 region has 14 residues. Here the CDR3 DNA reads TGCAGCTCACCGGGACTAGCGGGAGGAGAGACCCAGTACTTC. Translating it yields CSSPGLAGGETQYF.

This clonotype was recorded a few times. The junction departs from the called germline gene at one end, perhaps through a read error. The rearrangement uses TRBV20-1 and TRBJ2-1; 8 positions match TRBD2. CDR3 length equals 17 residues. Germline CDR1 reads DFQATT; CDR2 reads SNEGSKA (reference sequence). CDR3 nucleotide sequence: TGCTGTGCTCCTCTAGAGGCGGGGGGCCACCATTACAATGAGCAGTTCTTC. Protein product: CCAPLEAGGHHYNEQFF.

This clonotype was seen only a few times. The gene calls are TRBV29-1 and TRBJ1-1, with TRBD1 matching 11 bases. CDR1 and CDR2 from the germline V gene are SQVTM and ANQGSEA. The ends lost 6 bases at V and 4 bases at J; junction bases unmatched: 10. The CDR3 runs to 15 residues. This chain's CDR3 is CSVRWPGQGGTEAFF. CDR3 bases: TGCAGCGTCCGGTGGCCGGGACAGGGGGGCACTGAAGCTTTCTTT.